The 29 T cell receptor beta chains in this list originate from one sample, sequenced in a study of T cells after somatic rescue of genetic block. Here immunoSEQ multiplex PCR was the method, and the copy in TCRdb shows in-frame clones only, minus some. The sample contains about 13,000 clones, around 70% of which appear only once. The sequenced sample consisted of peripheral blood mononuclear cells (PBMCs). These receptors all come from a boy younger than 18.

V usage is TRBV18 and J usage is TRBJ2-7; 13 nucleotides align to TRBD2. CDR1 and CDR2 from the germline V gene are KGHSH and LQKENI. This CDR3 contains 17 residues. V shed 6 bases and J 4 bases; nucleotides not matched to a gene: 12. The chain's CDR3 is CASSRTSGSPLKYEQYF. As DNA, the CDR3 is TGTGCCAGCTCCCGGACTAGCGGGAGCCCTCTCAAATACGAGCAGTACTTC.

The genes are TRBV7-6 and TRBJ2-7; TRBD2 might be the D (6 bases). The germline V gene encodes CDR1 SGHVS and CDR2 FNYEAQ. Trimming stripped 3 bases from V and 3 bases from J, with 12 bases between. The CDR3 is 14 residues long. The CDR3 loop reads CASSLAPGDYEQYF. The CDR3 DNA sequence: TGTGCCAGCAGCTTGGCCCCGGGGGACTACGAGCAGTACTTC.

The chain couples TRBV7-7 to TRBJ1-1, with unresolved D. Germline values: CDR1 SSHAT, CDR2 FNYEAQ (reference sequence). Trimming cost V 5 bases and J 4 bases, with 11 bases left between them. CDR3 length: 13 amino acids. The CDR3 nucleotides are TGTGCCAGCAGCCCCTTGTGGGGCACTGAAGCTTTCTTT. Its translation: CASSPLWGTEAFF.

CDR3 DNA sequence: TGTGCCAGCAACAAGTGGGGAGAGACCCAGTACTTC. This sequence encodes CASNKWGETQYF. V and J are TRBV9 and TRBJ2-5, with unresolved D. CDR1 and CDR2 from the germline V gene are SGDLS and YYNGEE. This CDR3 has 12 amino acids. Deletions cut 6 bases from V and 4 bases from J, with 10 bases between.

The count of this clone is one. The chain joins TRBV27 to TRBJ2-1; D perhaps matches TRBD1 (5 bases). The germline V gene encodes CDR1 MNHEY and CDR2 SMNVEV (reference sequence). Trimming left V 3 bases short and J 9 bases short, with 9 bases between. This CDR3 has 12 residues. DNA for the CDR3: TGTGCCAGCAGTTTCATTAGGGGTGAGCAGTTCTTC. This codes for CASSFIRGEQFF.

CDR3 nucleotides: TGTGCCAGCAGCGAAACAGAGTGGGGTTATGGCTACACCTTC. Its translation: CASSETEWGYGYTF. V and J are TRBV9 and TRBJ1-2, with D hard to call. This CDR3 region has 14 residues. CDR1 is SGDLS, CDR2 YYNGEE, per germline. The V and J ends lost 3 bases and 5 bases respectively, with 14 bases between them.

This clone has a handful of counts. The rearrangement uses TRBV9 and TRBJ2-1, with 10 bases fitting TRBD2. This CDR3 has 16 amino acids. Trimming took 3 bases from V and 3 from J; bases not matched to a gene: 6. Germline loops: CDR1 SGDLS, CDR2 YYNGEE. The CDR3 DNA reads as TGTGCCAGCAGCGCCCCCGGACTAGCGGACTACAATGAGCAGTTCTTC. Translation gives CASSAPGLADYNEQFF.

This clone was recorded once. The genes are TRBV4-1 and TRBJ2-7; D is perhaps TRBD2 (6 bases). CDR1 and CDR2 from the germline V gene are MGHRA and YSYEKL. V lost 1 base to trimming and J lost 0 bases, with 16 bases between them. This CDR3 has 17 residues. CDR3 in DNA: TGCGCCAGCAGCCAAGCCCCCAGGACTAAGGCCTCCTACGAGCAGTACTTC. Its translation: CASSQAPRTKASYEQYF.

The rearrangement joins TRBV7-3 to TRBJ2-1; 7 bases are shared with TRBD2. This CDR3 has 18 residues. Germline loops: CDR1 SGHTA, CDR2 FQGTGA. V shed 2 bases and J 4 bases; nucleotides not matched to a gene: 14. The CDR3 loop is CASSLEFIGRGTYNEQFF. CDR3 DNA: TGTGCCAGCAGCTTAGAATTCATAGGGCGGGGGACTTACAATGAGCAGTTCTTC. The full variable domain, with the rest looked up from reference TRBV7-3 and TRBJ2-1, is GAGVSQTPSNKVTEKGKYVELRCDPISGHTALYWYRQSLGQGPEFLIYFQGTGAADDSGLPNDRFFAVRPEGSVSTLKIQRTERGDSAVYLCASSLEFIGRGTYNEQFFGPGTRLTVL.

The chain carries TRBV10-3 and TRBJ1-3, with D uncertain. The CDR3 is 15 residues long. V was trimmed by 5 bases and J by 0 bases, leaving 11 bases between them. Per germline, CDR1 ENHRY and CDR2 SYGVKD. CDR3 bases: TGTGCCATCAGTTCCGCCCGAATCTCTGGAAACACCATATATTTT. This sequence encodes CAISSARISGNTIYF.

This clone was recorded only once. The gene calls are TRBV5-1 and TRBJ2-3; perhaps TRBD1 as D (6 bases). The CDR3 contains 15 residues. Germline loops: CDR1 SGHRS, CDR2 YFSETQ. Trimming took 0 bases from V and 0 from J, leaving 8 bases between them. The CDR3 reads CASSLATGSTDTQYF. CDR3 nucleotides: TGCGCCAGCAGCTTGGCTACAGGGAGCACAGATACGCAGTATTTT.

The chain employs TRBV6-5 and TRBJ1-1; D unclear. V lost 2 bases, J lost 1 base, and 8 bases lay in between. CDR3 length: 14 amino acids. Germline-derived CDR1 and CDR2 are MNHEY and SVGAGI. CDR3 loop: CASSYRGPNTEAFF. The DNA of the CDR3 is TGTGCCAGCAGTTACAGAGGGCCGAACACTGAAGCTTTCTTT.

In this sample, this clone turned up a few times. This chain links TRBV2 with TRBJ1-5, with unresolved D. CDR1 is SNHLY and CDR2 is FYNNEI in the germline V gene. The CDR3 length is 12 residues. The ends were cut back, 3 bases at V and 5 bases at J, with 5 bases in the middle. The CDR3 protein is CASSEGYQPQHF. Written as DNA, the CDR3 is TGTGCCAGCAGTGAGGGGTATCAGCCCCAGCATTTT. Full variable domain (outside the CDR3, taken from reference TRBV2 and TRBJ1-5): EPEVTQTPSHQVTQMGQEVILRCVPISNHLYFYWYRQILGQKVEFLVSFYNNEISEKSEIFDDQFSVERPDGSNFTLKIRSTKLEDSAMYFCASSEGYQPQHFGDGTRLSIL.

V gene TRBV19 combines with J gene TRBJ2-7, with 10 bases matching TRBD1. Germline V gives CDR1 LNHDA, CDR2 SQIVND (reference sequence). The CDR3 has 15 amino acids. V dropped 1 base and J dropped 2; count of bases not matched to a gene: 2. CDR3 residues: CASSIAGTGAYEQYF. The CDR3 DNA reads TGTGCCAGTAGTATAGCGGGGACAGGGGCCTACGAGCAGTACTTC.

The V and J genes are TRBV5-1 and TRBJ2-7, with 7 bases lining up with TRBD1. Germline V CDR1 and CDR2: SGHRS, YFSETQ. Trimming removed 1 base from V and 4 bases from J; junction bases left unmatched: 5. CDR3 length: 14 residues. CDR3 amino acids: CASSLQLTGYEQYF. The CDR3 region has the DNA TGCGCCAGCAGCTTGCAACTGACAGGGTACGAGCAGTACTTC.

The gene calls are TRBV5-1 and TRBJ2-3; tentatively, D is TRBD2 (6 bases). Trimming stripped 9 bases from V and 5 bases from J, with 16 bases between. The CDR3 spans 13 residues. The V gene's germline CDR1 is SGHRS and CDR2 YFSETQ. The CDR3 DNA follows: TGCGCCACCCGACTAGGATTAGAAGATACGCAGTATTTT. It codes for CATRLGLEDTQYF.

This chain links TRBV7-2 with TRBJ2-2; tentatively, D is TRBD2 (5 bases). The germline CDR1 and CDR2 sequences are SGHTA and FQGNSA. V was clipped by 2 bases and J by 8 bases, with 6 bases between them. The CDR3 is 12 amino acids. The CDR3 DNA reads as TGTGCCAGCAGCTTAAGAGGGGGGGAGCTGTTTTTT. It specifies CASSLRGGELFF.

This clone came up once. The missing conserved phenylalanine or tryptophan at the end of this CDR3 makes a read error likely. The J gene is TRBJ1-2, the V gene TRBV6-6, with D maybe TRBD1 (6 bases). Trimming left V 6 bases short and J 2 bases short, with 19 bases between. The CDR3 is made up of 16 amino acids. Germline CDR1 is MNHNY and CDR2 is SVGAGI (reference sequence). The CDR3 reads CASRHAAAGENYGYTL. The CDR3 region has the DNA TGTGCCAGCAGACACGCCGCGGCAGGGGAGAACTATGGCTACACCCTC.

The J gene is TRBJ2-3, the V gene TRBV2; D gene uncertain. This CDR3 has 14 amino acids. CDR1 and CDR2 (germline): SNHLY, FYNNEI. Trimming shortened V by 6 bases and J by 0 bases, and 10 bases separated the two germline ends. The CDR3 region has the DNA TGTGCCAGCAGGTACCAGGAAAGCACAGATACGCAGTATTTT. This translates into CASRYQESTDTQYF.

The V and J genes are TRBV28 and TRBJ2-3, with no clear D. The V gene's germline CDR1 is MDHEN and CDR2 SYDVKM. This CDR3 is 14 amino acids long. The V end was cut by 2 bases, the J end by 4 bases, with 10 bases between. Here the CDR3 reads CASSLAALPDTQYF. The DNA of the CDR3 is TGTGCCAGCAGTTTAGCGGCGTTACCAGATACGCAGTATTTT.

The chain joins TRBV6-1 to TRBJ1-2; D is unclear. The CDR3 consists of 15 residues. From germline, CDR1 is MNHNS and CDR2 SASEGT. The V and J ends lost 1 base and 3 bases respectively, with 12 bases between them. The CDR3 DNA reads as TGTGCCAGCAGTGAAGTGGAGGGAGCCTACTATGGCTACACCTTC. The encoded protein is CASSEVEGAYYGYTF.

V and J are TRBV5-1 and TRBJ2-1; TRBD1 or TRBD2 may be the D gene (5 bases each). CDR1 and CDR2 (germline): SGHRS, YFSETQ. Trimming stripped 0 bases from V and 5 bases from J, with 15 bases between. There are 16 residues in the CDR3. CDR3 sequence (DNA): TGCGCCAGCAGCTTGGGAGGGACCAGAGCTAACAATGAGCAGTTCTTC. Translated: CASSLGGTRANNEQFF.

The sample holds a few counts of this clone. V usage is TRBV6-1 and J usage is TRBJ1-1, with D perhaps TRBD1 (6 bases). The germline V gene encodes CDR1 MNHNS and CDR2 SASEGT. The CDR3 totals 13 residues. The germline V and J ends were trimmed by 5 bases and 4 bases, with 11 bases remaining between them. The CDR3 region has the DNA TGTGCCAGCAGTAGGCAGGGGATCACTGAAGCTTTCTTT. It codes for CASSRQGITEAFF.

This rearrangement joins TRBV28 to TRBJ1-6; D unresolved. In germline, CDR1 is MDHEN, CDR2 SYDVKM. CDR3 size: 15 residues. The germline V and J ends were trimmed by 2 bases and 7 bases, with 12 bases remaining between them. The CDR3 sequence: CASSLPRAWNSPLHF. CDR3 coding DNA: TGTGCCAGCAGTTTACCAAGGGCTTGGAATTCACCCCTCCACTTT.

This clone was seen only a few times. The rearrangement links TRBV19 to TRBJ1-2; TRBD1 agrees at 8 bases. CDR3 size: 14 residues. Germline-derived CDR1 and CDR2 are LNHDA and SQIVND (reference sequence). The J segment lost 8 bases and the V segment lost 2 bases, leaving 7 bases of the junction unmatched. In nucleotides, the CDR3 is TGTGCCAGTAGTATACTACAGGGGGTAGGAGGCTACACCTTC. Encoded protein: CASSILQGVGGYTF.

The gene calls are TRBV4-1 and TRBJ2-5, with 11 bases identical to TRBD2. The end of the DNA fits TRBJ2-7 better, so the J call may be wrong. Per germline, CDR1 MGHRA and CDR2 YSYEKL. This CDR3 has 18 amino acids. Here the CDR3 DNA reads TGCGCCAGCAGCCCGCACCTCGGACTAGCGGGTTTAGCCTACGAGCAGTACTTC. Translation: CASSPHLGLAGLAYEQYF.

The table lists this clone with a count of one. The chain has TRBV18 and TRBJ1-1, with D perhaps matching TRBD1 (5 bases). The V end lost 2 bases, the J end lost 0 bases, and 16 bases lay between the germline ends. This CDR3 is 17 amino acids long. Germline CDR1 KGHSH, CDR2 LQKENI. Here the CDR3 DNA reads TGTGCCAGCTCACCAGGGGCCCTAGTACGTATGAACACTGAAGCTTTCTTT. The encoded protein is CASSPGALVRMNTEAFF.

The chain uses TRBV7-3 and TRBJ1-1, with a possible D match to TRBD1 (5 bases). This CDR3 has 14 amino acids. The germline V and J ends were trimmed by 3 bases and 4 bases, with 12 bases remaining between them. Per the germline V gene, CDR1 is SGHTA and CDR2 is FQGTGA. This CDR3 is CASSLQGRGTEAFF. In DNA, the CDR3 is TGTGCCAGCAGCTTGCAGGGACGGGGCACTGAAGCTTTCTTT.

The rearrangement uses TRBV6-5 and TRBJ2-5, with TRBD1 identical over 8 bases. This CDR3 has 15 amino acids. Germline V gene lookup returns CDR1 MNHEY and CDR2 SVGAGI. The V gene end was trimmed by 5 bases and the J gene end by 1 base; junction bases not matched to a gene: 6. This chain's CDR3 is CASSAGTGIQETQYF. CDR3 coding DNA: TGTGCCAGCAGTGCCGGGACAGGTATCCAAGAGACCCAGTACTTC.